These T cell receptor beta chains were read from a single sample in a study of shared clonotypes between healthy human individuals. Data came from immunoSEQ multiplex PCR; TCRdb stores just in-frame clones and leaves some out. The sample yields over 1.4 million clones, about 96% seen once. Material: naive CD4+ T cells sorted from blood. The receptors were sampled from a man between 25 and 39 years old in good health. CDR3s include the opening cysteine and the closing phenylalanine or tryptophan. A D gene is named only where the DNA matches it firmly. Size tells how often a clone was seen (once, few, many) or the class of an expanded clone, and some rows leave it out.

clone size	V gene	J gene	D gene	CDR3 DNA	CDR3 protein
.	TRBV10-1	TRBJ2-3	.	TGCGCCAGCAGTGAGTCGGTCAATCCGGGACTGGACACAGATACGCAGTATTTT	CASSESVNPGLDTDTQYF
.	TRBV18	TRBJ1-4	.	TGTGCCAGCTCACCACCGTCAACTAATGAAAAACTGTTTTTT	CASSPPSTNEKLFF
.	TRBV7-6	TRBJ2-3	.	TGTGCCAGCAGCTTAGAGATGGGGTGGGATACGCAGTATTTT	CASSLEMGWDTQYF
few	TRBV28	TRBJ2-3	TRBD1	TGTGCCAGCAGTCCCAGGACAGGGGTCGTTCCAGATACGCAGTATTTT	CASSPRTGVVPDTQYF
.	TRBV20-1	TRBJ2-7	.	TGCAGTGCTAAGGGGGGAGAGCAGTACTTC	CSAKGGEQYF
.	TRBV7-8	TRBJ1-2	.	TGTGCCAGCAGCTTAGGCCTTATTAACTATGGCTACACCTTC	CASSLGLINYGYTF
.	TRBV19	TRBJ1-5	TRBD1	TGTGCCAGTAGTCGAACCGGGACAGGGGACCAGCCCCAGCATTTT	CASSRTGTGDQPQHF
.	TRBV5-5	TRBJ2-7	.	TGTGCCAGCAGCACGATTCTGGGAGTCTACGAGCAGTACTTC	CASSTILGVYEQYF
.	TRBV5-1	TRBJ2-7	.	TGCGCCAGCAGCTTGGTCCGACAGGGAGGCGAGCAGTACTTC	CASSLVRQGGEQYF
.	TRBV27	TRBJ2-5	.	TGTGCCAGCAGGACAAAGAAAGAGACCCAGTACTTC	CASRTKKETQYF
.	TRBV28	TRBJ2-7	TRBD1	TGTGCCAGCGCGGGACAGGGGGGCTACGAGCAGTACTTC	CASAGQGGYEQYF
.	TRBV9	TRBJ2-1	TRBD2	TGTGCCAGCAGCGCCGGACTAGCGGGAGCCGGTGAGCAGTTCTTC	CASSAGLAGAGEQFF
.	TRBV2	TRBJ2-5	.	TGTGCCAGCATAGGGGACACGCAAGAGACCCAGTACTTC	CASIGDTQETQYF
.	TRBV9	TRBJ2-1	.	TGTGCCAGCAGCGTAGACCCCCACGCCTTAACTGGCAATGAGCAGTTCTTC	CASSVDPHALTGNEQFF
.	TRBV10-3	TRBJ2-7	TRBD1	TGTGCCATCAGGCAACCGGGACAGGGCCTGACGGTGCAGTACTTC	CAIRQPGQGLTVQYF
.	TRBV28	TRBJ1-2	.	TGTGCCAGCAGTTTAGCCGGGACCGCCACTAACTATGGCTACACCTTC	CASSLAGTATNYGYTF
.	TRBV28	TRBJ2-7	.	TGTGCCAGCAGTGCGCAGGGATACGAGCAGTACTTC	CASSAQGYEQYF
.	TRBV19	TRBJ2-1	.	TGTGCCAGTAGTATGTCGCGGAGCTCCTACAATGAGCAGTTCTTC	CASSMSRSSYNEQFF
.	TRBV6-5	TRBJ2-7	.	TGTGCCGCGAAAAACGGACCGATATCCTACGAGCAGTACTTC	CAAKNGPISYEQYF
once	TRBV5-1	TRBJ2-3	TRBD2	TGCGCCAGCAGTAAAACTAGCGGGAGTGATACGCAGTATTTT	CASSKTSGSDTQYF
.	TRBV6-1	TRBJ1-1	.	TGTGCCAGCAGTGAAGCCCCACCAAACACTGAAGCTTTCTTT	CASSEAPPNTEAFF
.	TRBV6-1	TRBJ2-1	TRBD2	TGTGCCAGCAGTGAAGGTCTAGCGGGAGTAGGTGAGCAGTTCTTC	CASSEGLAGVGEQFF
.	TRBV2	TRBJ2-1	.	TGTGCCAGCAGTGCGGGGTGGGGCAATGAGCAGTTCTTC	CASSAGWGNEQFF
once	TRBV5-5	TRBJ2-2	.	TGTGCCAGCAGCGGTCTTGGAGCGCCCGGGAACACCGGGGAGCTGTTTTTT	CASSGLGAPGNTGELFF
.	TRBV19	TRBJ2-5	.	TGTGCCAGTAGTATGTCCGGGACAATAGAGACCCAGTACTTC	CASSMSGTIETQYF
.	TRBV7-7	TRBJ2-6	.	TGTGCCAGCAGCCCTGGGGCCAACGTCCTGACTTTC	CASSPGANVLTF